Listed below are T cell receptor beta chains from one sample, sequenced in a study of blood T cells in healthy people across ages. TCRdb independently ran MiXCR on the 5' RACE reads; one entry per CDR3 protein. This table holds roughly 2 million distinct CDR3 sequences, about 50% found once. The sample was blood. Every receptor here comes from a woman aged 40 to 50 in good health. The CDR3 runs from the conserved cysteine through the conserved F or W. A D gene is named only where the DNA matches it firmly. A row's size may be missing; if present it is once, few, many or a size class.

j_gene: TRBJ2-5
d_gene: -
abundance: few
v_gene: TRBV4-3
CDR3aa: CASSQDTGLETQYF
CDR3nt: TGCGCCAGCAGCCAAGATACAGGGTTGGAGACCCAGTACTTC

j_gene: TRBJ2-3
d_gene: TRBD2
abundance: few
v_gene: TRBV3-1
CDR3aa: CASSPRTSGGADQFTQYF
CDR3nt: TGTGCCAGCAGCCCTAGGACTAGCGGGGGGGCCGATCAATTTACGCAGTATTTT

j_gene: TRBJ2-5
d_gene: TRBD1
abundance: few
v_gene: TRBV6-2/TRBV6-3
CDR3aa: CASSSGQAGMAETQYF
CDR3nt: TGTGCCAGCAGCTCTGGACAGGCCGGAATGGCTGAGACCCAGTACTTC

j_gene: TRBJ2-7
d_gene: -
abundance: -
v_gene: TRBV27
CDR3aa: CASSPKATSYEQYF
CDR3nt: TGTGCCAGCAGTCCCAAGGCCACCTCCTACGAGCAGTACTTC

j_gene: TRBJ1-1
d_gene: -
abundance: once
v_gene: TRBV6-2/TRBV6-3
CDR3aa: CASSYLIGDPPSTEAFF
CDR3nt: TGTGCCAGCAGTTACTTAATCGGGGATCCCCCGAGCACTGAAGCTTTCTTT

j_gene: TRBJ2-1
d_gene: TRBD2
abundance: few
v_gene: TRBV20-1
CDR3aa: CSARLAGGQSSPEQFF
CDR3nt: TGCAGTGCTAGATTAGCGGGGGGGCAATCCTCCCCCGAGCAGTTCTTC

j_gene: TRBJ2-3
d_gene: TRBD1
abundance: -
v_gene: TRBV24-1
CDR3aa: CATSDAGTGSLHTQYF
CDR3nt: TGTGCCACCAGTGACGCCGGGACAGGGTCCCTTCATACGCAGTATTTT

j_gene: TRBJ2-3
d_gene: -
abundance: few
v_gene: TRBV20-1
CDR3aa: CSPPPVPDTQYF
CDR3nt: TGCAGTCCACCCCCTGTACCAGATACGCAGTATTTT

j_gene: TRBJ1-1
d_gene: -
abundance: -
v_gene: TRBV5-1
CDR3aa: CASTLGGWQEAFF
CDR3nt: TGCGCCAGCACCTTGGGGGGGTGGCAAGAAGCTTTCTTT

j_gene: TRBJ1-6
d_gene: -
abundance: -
v_gene: TRBV4-3
CDR3aa: CASSQDQGWNSPLHF
CDR3nt: TGCGCCAGCAGCCAAGATCAGGGTTGGAATTCACCCCTCCACTTT

j_gene: TRBJ2-3
d_gene: TRBD2
abundance: -
v_gene: TRBV20-1
CDR3aa: CSAREGSGTLTDTQYF
CDR3nt: TGCAGTGCTAGAGAGGGCAGCGGGACCCTCACAGATACGCAGTATTTT

j_gene: TRBJ1-2
d_gene: -
abundance: -
v_gene: TRBV4-2
CDR3aa: CASSQEPGKSGYTF
CDR3nt: TGTGCCAGCAGCCAAGAACCAGGGAAAAGTGGCTACACCTTC

j_gene: TRBJ2-5
d_gene: -
abundance: -
v_gene: TRBV11-2
CDR3aa: CASSSPLGSAQYF
CDR3nt: TGTGCCAGCAGCTCCCCCCTAGGGTCTGCGCAGTACTTC

j_gene: TRBJ2-5
d_gene: TRBD1
abundance: few
v_gene: TRBV7-2
CDR3aa: CASSPGGTGGTRTQYF
CDR3nt: TGTGCCAGCAGCCCAGGAGGGACAGGGGGGACAAGGACCCAGTACTTC

j_gene: TRBJ2-5
d_gene: TRBD2
abundance: -
v_gene: TRBV5-1
CDR3aa: CASSHLAGGLSAQYF
CDR3nt: TGCGCCAGCAGCCACCTAGCGGGGGGGCTTTCGGCCCAGTACTTC

j_gene: TRBJ2-3
d_gene: -
abundance: few
v_gene: TRBV10-3
CDR3aa: CAISPDTQYF
CDR3nt: TGTGCCATCAGTCCAGATACGCAGTATTTT

j_gene: TRBJ2-1
d_gene: TRBD1
abundance: once
v_gene: TRBV15
CDR3aa: CATGRDGGTGTGLDEQFF
CDR3nt: TGTGCCACCGGCAGAGATGGGGGGACCGGGACAGGGTTGGATGAGCAGTTCTTC

j_gene: TRBJ1-2
d_gene: -
abundance: -
v_gene: TRBV27
CDR3aa: CASGIGDGYTF
CDR3nt: TGTGCCAGCGGGATCGGGGATGGCTACACCTTC

j_gene: TRBJ2-5
d_gene: TRBD2
abundance: -
v_gene: TRBV12-3/TRBV12-4
CDR3aa: CASSPYRAIGGSQYF
CDR3nt: TGTGCCAGCAGTCCCTATCGGGCCATCGGGGGGTCCCAGTACTTC

j_gene: TRBJ1-5
d_gene: -
abundance: -
v_gene: TRBV12-3/TRBV12-4
CDR3aa: CASRGTLGHQPQHF
CDR3nt: TGTGCCAGCAGGGGGACCCTGGGACATCAGCCCCAGCATTTT

j_gene: TRBJ1-5
d_gene: -
abundance: -
v_gene: TRBV4-1
CDR3aa: CASSQPGTAALGQPQHF
CDR3nt: TGCGCCAGCAGCCAACCCGGGACTGCGGCCCTCGGGCAGCCCCAGCATTTT